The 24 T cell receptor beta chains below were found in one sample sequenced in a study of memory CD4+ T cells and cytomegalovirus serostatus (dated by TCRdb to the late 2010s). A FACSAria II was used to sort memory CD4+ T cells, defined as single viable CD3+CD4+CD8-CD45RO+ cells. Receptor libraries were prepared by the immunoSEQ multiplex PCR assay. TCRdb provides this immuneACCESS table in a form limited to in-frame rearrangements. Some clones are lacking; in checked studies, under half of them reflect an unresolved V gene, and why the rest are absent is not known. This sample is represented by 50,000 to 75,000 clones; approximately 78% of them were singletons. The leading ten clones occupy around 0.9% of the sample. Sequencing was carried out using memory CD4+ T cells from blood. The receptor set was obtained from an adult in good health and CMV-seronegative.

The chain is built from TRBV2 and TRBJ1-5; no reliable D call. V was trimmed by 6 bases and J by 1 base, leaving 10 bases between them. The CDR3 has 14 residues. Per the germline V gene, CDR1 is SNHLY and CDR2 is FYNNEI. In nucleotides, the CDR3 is TGTGCCAGCAGACCAAACACCAGCAATCAGCCCCAGCATTTT. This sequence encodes CASRPNTSNQPQHF.

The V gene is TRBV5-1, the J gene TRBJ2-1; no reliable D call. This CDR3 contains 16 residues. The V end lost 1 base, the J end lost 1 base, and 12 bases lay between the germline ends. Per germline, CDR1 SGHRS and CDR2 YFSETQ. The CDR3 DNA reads TGCGCCAGCAGCTTGCTGGAGATAAAATCCTACAATGAGCAGTTCTTC. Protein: CASSLLEIKSYNEQFF.

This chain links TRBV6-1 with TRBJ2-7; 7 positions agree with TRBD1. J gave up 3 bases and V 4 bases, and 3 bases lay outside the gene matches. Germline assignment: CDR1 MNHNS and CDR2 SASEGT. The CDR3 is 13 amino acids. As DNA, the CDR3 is TGTGCCAGCAGTGTCCCAGGGGGCTACGAGCAGTACTTC. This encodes CASSVPGGYEQYF.

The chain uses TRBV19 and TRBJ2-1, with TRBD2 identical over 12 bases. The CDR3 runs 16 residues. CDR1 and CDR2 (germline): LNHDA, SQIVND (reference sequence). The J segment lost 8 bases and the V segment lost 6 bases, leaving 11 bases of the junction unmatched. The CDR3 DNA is TGTGCCAGTAGGAGATCGACTAGCGGGAGAAGTGATGAGCAGTTCTTC. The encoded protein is CASRRSTSGRSDEQFF.

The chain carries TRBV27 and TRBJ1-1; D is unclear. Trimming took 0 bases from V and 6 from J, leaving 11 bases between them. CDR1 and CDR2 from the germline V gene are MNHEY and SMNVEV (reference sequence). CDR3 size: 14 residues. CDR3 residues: CASSLSWRWAEAFF. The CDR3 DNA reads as TGTGCCAGCAGTTTATCGTGGAGGTGGGCTGAAGCTTTCTTT.

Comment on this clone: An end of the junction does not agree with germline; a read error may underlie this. CDR3: CASSLGAGVLF. CDR3 bases: TGTGCCAGCAGCTTGGGAGCAGGGGTTCTGTTC. The chain is built from TRBV5-8 and TRBJ1-2, with D tentatively TRBD1 (6 bases). Germline-derived CDR1 and CDR2 are SGHTS and YDEGEE. The CDR3 is 11 amino acids.

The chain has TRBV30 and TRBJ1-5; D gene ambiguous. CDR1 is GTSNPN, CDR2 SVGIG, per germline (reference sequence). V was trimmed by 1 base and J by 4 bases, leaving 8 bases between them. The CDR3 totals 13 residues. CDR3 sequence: CAWSEYGNQPQHF. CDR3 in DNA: TGTGCCTGGAGTGAATATGGGAATCAGCCCCAGCATTTT.

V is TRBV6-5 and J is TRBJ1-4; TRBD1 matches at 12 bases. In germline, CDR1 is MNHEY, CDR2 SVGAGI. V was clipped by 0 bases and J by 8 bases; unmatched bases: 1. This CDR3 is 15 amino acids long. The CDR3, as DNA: TGTGCCAGCAGTTACTCAGGGACAGGGGGCGAAAAACTGTTTTTT. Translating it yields CASSYSGTGGEKLFF.

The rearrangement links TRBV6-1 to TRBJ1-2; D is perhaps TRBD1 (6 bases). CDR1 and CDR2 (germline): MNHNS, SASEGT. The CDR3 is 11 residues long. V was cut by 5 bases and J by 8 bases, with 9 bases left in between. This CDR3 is CASSPGVGYTF. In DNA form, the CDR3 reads TGTGCCAGCAGTCCAGGGGTCGGCTACACCTTC.

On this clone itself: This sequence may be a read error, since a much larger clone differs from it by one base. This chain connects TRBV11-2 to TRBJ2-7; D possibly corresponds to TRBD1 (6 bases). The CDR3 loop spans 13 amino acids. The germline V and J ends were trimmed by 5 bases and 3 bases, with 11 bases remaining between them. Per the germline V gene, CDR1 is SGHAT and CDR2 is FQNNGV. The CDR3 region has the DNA TGTGCCAGCAGCCGGGACACCTACTACGAGCAGTACTTC. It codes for CASSRDTYYEQYF.

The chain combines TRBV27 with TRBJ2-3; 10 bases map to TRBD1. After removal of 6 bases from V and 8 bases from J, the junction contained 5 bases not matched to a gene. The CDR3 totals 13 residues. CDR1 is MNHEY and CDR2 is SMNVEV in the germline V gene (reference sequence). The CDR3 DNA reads TGTGCCAGCAGAGGACAGGGGGAAGGTACGCAGTATTTT. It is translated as CASRGQGEGTQYF.

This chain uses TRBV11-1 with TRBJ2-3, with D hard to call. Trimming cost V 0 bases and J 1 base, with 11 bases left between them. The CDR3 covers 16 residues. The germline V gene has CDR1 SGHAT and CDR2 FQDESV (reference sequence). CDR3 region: CASSLAQKLRTDTQYF. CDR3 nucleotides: TGTGCCAGCAGCTTAGCCCAGAAACTCCGCACAGATACGCAGTATTTT.

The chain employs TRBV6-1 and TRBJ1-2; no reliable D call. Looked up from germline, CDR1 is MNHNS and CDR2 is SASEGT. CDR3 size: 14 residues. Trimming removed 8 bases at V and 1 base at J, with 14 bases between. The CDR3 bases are TGTGCCAGCTTCGACGATTGGGTTAACTATGGCTACACCTTC. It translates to CASFDDWVNYGYTF.

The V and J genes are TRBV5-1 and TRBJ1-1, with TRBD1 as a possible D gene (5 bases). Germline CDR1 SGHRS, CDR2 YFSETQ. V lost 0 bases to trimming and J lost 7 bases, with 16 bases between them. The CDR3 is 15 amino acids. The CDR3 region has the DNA TGCGCCAGCAGCTTGGGAAGTGGGGGTATTGATGAAGCTTTCTTT. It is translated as CASSLGSGGIDEAFF. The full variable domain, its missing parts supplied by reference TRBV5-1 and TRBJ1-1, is KAGVTQTPRYLIKTRGQQVTLSCSPISGHRSVSWYQQTPGQGLQFLFEYFSETQRNKGNFPGRFSGRQFSNSRSEMNVSTLELGDSALYLCASSLGSGGIDEAFFGQGTRLTVV.

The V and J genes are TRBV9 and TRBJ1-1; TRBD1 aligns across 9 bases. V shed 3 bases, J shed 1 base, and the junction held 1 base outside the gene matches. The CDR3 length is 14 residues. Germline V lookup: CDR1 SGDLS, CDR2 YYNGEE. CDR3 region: CASSAQGANTEAFF. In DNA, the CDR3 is TGTGCCAGCAGCGCACAGGGGGCGAACACTGAAGCTTTCTTT.

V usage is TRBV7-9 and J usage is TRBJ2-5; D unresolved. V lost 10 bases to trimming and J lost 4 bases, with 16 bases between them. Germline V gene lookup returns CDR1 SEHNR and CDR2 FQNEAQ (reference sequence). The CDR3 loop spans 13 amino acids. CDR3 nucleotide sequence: TGTGCCACCCAGCCCCAGGTCGCAGAGACCCAGTACTTC. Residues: CATQPQVAETQYF.

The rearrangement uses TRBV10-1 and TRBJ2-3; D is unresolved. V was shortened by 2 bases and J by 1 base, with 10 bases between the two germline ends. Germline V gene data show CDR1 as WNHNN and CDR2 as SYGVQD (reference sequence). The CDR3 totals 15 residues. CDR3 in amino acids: CASSEGILRTDTQYF. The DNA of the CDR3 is TGCGCCAGCAGTGAGGGGATACTCCGCACAGATACGCAGTATTTT.

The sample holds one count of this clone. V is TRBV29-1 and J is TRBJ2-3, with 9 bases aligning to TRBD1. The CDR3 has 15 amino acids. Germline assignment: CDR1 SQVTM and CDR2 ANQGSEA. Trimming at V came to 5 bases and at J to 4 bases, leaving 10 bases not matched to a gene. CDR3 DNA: TGCAGCGTTACCCCCCGACAGGGGGTCGCAGATACGCAGTATTTT. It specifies CSVTPRQGVADTQYF.

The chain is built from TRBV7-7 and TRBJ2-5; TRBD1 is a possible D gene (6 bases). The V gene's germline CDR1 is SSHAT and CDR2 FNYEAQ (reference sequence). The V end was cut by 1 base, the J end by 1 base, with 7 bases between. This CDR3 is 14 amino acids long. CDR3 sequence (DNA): TGTGCCAGCAGCTTAGAGGGGGTCCAAGAGACCCAGTACTTC. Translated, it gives CASSLEGVQETQYF.

The CDR3 is CASPGQNSSYEQYF. CDR3 nucleotide sequence: TGTGCCAGCCCCGGACAGAATAGCTCCTACGAGCAGTACTTC. This rearrangement joins TRBV9 to TRBJ2-7, with a possible D match to TRBD1 (6 bases). This CDR3 region has 14 residues. The V end lost 7 bases, the J end lost 0 bases, and 14 bases lay between the germline ends. Looked up from germline, CDR1 is SGDLS and CDR2 is YYNGEE.

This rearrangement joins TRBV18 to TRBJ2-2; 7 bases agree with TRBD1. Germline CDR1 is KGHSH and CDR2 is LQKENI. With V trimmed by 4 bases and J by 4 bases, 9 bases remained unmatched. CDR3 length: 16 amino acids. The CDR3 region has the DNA TGTGCCAGCTCACACCGGGACAGCCGTATCACCGGGGAGCTGTTTTTT. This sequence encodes CASSHRDSRITGELFF.

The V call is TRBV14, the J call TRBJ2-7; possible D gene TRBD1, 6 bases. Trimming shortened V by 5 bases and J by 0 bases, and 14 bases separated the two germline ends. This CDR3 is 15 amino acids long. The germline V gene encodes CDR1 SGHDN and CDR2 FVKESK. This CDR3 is CASSFNRVGSYEQYF. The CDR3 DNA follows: TGTGCCAGCAGCTTTAACAGGGTCGGCTCCTACGAGCAGTACTTC.

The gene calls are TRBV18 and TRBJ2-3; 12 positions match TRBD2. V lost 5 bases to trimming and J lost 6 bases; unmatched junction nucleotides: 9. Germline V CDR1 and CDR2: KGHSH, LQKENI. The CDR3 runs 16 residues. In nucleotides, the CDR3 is TGTGCCAGCTCATCGACTAGCGGGGGAGGTTCCGATACGCAGTATTTT. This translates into CASSSTSGGGSDTQYF.

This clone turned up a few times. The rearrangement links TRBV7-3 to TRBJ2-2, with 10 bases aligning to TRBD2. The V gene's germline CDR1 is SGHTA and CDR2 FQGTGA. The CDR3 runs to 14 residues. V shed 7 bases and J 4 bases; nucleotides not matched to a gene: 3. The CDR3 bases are TGTGCCAGCAAAGCGGGAGGGCGCACCGGGGAGCTGTTTTTT. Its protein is CASKAGGRTGELFF.